Listed below are T cell receptor beta chains from one sample, sequenced in a study of persistence of HIV-infected CD4 T cells. Antigens for these TCRs are unknown. Libraries were prepared by immunoSEQ multiplex PCR; TCRdb keeps only in-frame clonotypes and omits some of them. Among 35,000 to 55,000 clones, about 87% were seen once, and the ten largest hold approximately 0.5%. Sequencing was performed on CD4+ T cells sorted from PBMCs after approximately 19-hour stimulation, taken from a patient who received antiretroviral therapy. The receptor source for this set is an adult woman with HIV who was CMV-seropositive. Both conserved end residues are trimmed from each CDR3. Rows may omit the clone size; those that give it use once, few, many or a size class.

cdr3_aa: ASSLRDTSNYGYT
j_call: TRBJ1-2
cdr3_length: 13
v_call: TRBV10-1
clone_size: .

cdr3_aa: ASSPMGYNEQF
j_call: TRBJ2-1
cdr3_length: 11
v_call: TRBV13
clone_size: .

cdr3_aa: ASSLRRNGGELF
j_call: TRBJ2-2
cdr3_length: 12
v_call: TRBV5-4
clone_size: few

cdr3_aa: ASSLSGLVQF
j_call: TRBJ2-1
cdr3_length: 10
v_call: TRBV12-3/TRBV12-4
clone_size: .

cdr3_aa: ATSDTDKNIQY
j_call: TRBJ2-4
cdr3_length: 11
v_call: TRBV24-1
clone_size: .

cdr3_aa: ASSRDSKRNEQF
j_call: TRBJ2-1
cdr3_length: 12
v_call: TRBV19
clone_size: .

cdr3_aa: ASSQVLLSQETQY
j_call: TRBJ2-5
cdr3_length: 13
v_call: TRBV3-1/TRBV3-2
clone_size: .

cdr3_aa: ASSLVGTGGYGYT
j_call: TRBJ1-2
cdr3_length: 13
v_call: TRBV13
clone_size: .

cdr3_aa: ASSQLTGGSYEQY
j_call: TRBJ2-7
cdr3_length: 13
v_call: TRBV4-1
clone_size: .

cdr3_aa: ASSSTRGGELF
j_call: TRBJ2-2
cdr3_length: 11
v_call: TRBV6-6
clone_size: .

cdr3_aa: ASSPRPGTEAF
j_call: TRBJ1-1
cdr3_length: 11
v_call: TRBV3-1/TRBV3-2
clone_size: few

cdr3_aa: ASSPQVANTEAF
j_call: TRBJ1-1
cdr3_length: 12
v_call: TRBV6-5
clone_size: few

cdr3_aa: ASRGTVTSYEQY
j_call: TRBJ2-7
cdr3_length: 12
v_call: TRBV10-2
clone_size: .

cdr3_aa: ASSLRGAETQY
j_call: TRBJ2-5
cdr3_length: 11
v_call: TRBV5-1
clone_size: once

cdr3_aa: ASRYLAGEEY
j_call: TRBJ2-7
cdr3_length: 10
v_call: TRBV27
clone_size: few

cdr3_aa: AFNRGTAGNTIY
j_call: TRBJ1-3
cdr3_length: 12
v_call: TRBV30
clone_size: .

cdr3_aa: ATKTGGWYNEQF
j_call: TRBJ2-1
cdr3_length: 12
v_call: TRBV7-2
clone_size: .

cdr3_aa: ASSLLDGGSSYNSPLH
j_call: TRBJ1-6
cdr3_length: 16
v_call: TRBV5-1
clone_size: .

cdr3_aa: ASTHRTYTGELF
j_call: TRBJ2-2
cdr3_length: 12
v_call: TRBV4-1
clone_size: .

cdr3_aa: AWAEDLNSPLH
j_call: TRBJ1-6
cdr3_length: 11
v_call: TRBV30
clone_size: .

cdr3_aa: SVEGQLANYGYT
j_call: TRBJ1-2
cdr3_length: 12
v_call: TRBV29-1
clone_size: .

cdr3_aa: AWSGGVGEKLF
j_call: TRBJ1-4
cdr3_length: 11
v_call: TRBV30
clone_size: .

cdr3_aa: ASIMTDTQY
j_call: TRBJ2-3
cdr3_length: 9
v_call: TRBV7-8
clone_size: .

cdr3_aa: ASSHSGNTIY
j_call: TRBJ1-3
cdr3_length: 10
v_call: TRBV7-8
clone_size: once

cdr3_aa: SVELAGAYNEQF
j_call: TRBJ2-1
cdr3_length: 12
v_call: TRBV29-1
clone_size: .

cdr3_aa: ASSARTGGVDEQY
j_call: TRBJ2-7
cdr3_length: 13
v_call: TRBV7-6
clone_size: .

cdr3_aa: ASSFQTGMNTEAF
j_call: TRBJ1-1
cdr3_length: 13
v_call: TRBV2
clone_size: .